Listed below are T cell receptor beta chains from one sample, sequenced in a study of CD8 T cells in ankylosing spondylitis. TCRdb re-called the 5' RACE reads through MiXCR, storing one row per CDR3 protein. Seen here are about 250,000 distinct CDR3 sequences, over 9.5% observed once, and the top ten hold 2.6%. The specimen was blood, either unsorted or a sorted T cell fraction (not recorded which). The receptor source for this set is a male donor with ankylosing spondylitis or in good health (not recorded which). Each CDR3 is given with its conserved first and last residue. A D gene is named only where the DNA matches it firmly. Rows may omit the clone size; those that give it use once, few, many or a size class.

abundance: many; v_gene: TRBV20-1; j_gene: TRBJ2-3; d_gene: .; CDR3aa: CSASEIGVGTDTQYF; CDR3nt: TGCAGTGCTAGTGAAATCGGGGTTGGCACAGATACGCAGTATTTT
abundance: many; v_gene: TRBV7-9; j_gene: TRBJ1-1; d_gene: TRBD1; CDR3aa: CASSFEGATEAFF; CDR3nt: TGTGCCAGCAGCTTTGAGGGGGCTACTGAAGCTTTCTTT
abundance: few; v_gene: TRBV18; j_gene: TRBJ2-3; d_gene: .; CDR3aa: CASSPQTGDTQYF; CDR3nt: TGTGCCAGCTCACCTCAAACTGGGGATACGCAGTATTTT
abundance: many; v_gene: TRBV2; j_gene: TRBJ2-1; d_gene: .; CDR3aa: CASNRDREPYNEQFF; CDR3nt: TGTGCCAGCAACCGGGACCGCGAACCCTACAATGAGCAGTTCTTC
abundance: many; v_gene: TRBV4-2; j_gene: TRBJ2-3; d_gene: .; CDR3aa: CASSEGDTQYF; CDR3nt: TGTGCCAGCAGCGAAGGAGATACGCAGTATTTT
abundance: many; v_gene: TRBV7-9; j_gene: TRBJ1-1; d_gene: TRBD1; CDR3aa: CASSLTGQGRRRTEAFF; CDR3nt: TGTGCCAGCAGCTTAACCGGACAGGGACGTCGCAGGACTGAAGCTTTCTTT
abundance: many; v_gene: TRBV12-3/TRBV12-4; j_gene: TRBJ1-2; d_gene: .; CDR3aa: CASSFFQGGFDYGYTF; CDR3nt: TGTGCCAGCAGTTTTTTCCAGGGCGGTTTCGACTATGGCTACACCTTC
abundance: many; v_gene: TRBV4-2; j_gene: TRBJ2-2; d_gene: .; CDR3aa: CASSQDSHGGELFF; CDR3nt: TGTGCCAGCAGCCAGGACTCCCACGGCGGGGAGCTGTTTTTT
abundance: many; v_gene: TRBV2; j_gene: TRBJ2-2; d_gene: .; CDR3aa: CASVNGATNTGELFF; CDR3nt: TGTGCCAGCGTCAACGGGGCTACGAACACCGGGGAGCTGTTTTTT
abundance: few; v_gene: TRBV27; j_gene: TRBJ1-2; d_gene: .; CDR3aa: CASTPDGLGYTF; CDR3nt: TGTGCCAGCACCCCGGATGGACTTGGCTACACCTTC
abundance: many; v_gene: TRBV5-1; j_gene: TRBJ2-7; d_gene: TRBD1; CDR3aa: CASAPSRQGAGEQYF; CDR3nt: TGCGCCAGCGCCCCATCTCGACAGGGGGCGGGGGAGCAGTACTTC
abundance: .; v_gene: TRBV12-5; j_gene: TRBJ2-1; d_gene: .; CDR3aa: CASASDLYNEQFF; CDR3nt: TGTGCTAGTGCGTCTGATCTGTACAATGAGCAGTTCTTC
abundance: few; v_gene: TRBV30; j_gene: TRBJ1-2; d_gene: .; CDR3aa: CAAKRGPGGYTF; CDR3nt: TGTGCCGCTAAACGGGGGCCGGGTGGCTACACCTTC
abundance: .; v_gene: TRBV5-1; j_gene: TRBJ2-1; d_gene: .; CDR3aa: CASSLAGGKGQNELFF; CDR3nt: TGCGCCAGCAGCTTGGCCGGCGGGAAGGGTCAGAATGAGCTGTTCTTC
abundance: many; v_gene: TRBV5-6; j_gene: TRBJ2-7; d_gene: .; CDR3aa: CASSLAASHEQYF; CDR3nt: TGTGCCAGCAGCTTGGCCGCATCCCACGAGCAGTACTTC
abundance: many; v_gene: TRBV9; j_gene: TRBJ2-3; d_gene: .; CDR3aa: CASSPTASTDTQYF; CDR3nt: TGTGCCAGCAGCCCGACAGCTAGCACAGATACGCAGTATTTT
abundance: many; v_gene: TRBV12-3/TRBV12-4; j_gene: TRBJ2-7; d_gene: .; CDR3aa: CASSSVRGSYEQYF; CDR3nt: TGTGCCAGCAGTTCCGTTCGGGGTTCCTACGAGCAGTACTTC
abundance: .; v_gene: TRBV6-5; j_gene: TRBJ2-7; d_gene: .; CDR3aa: CASSYASAYEQYF; CDR3nt: TGTGCCAGCAGTTACGCCAGTGCCTACGAGCAGTACTTC
abundance: .; v_gene: TRBV7-2; j_gene: TRBJ1-1; d_gene: .; CDR3aa: CASSLVPSNTEAFF; CDR3nt: TGTGCCAGCAGCTTAGTACCATCTAACACTGAAGCTTTCTTT
abundance: few; v_gene: TRBV18; j_gene: TRBJ2-2; d_gene: .; CDR3aa: CASLSGQNTGELFF; CDR3nt: TGTGCCAGCCTGTCGGGACAAAACACCGGGGAGCTGTTTTTT
abundance: many; v_gene: TRBV7-9; j_gene: TRBJ1-5; d_gene: TRBD1; CDR3aa: CASSFGTAKDQPQHF; CDR3nt: TGTGCCAGCAGCTTCGGGACAGCCAAGGATCAGCCCCAGCATTTT
abundance: many; v_gene: TRBV6-4; j_gene: TRBJ2-5; d_gene: .; CDR3aa: CASSPNGQETQYF; CDR3nt: TGTGCCAGCAGTCCGAACGGCCAAGAGACCCAGTACTTC
abundance: many; v_gene: TRBV4-1; j_gene: TRBJ2-7; d_gene: TRBD1; CDR3aa: CASSRQSGPGTGNTYEQYF; CDR3nt: TGCGCCAGCAGCCGGCAAAGTGGTCCTGGGACAGGGAATACCTACGAGCAGTACTTC
abundance: .; v_gene: TRBV10-3; j_gene: TRBJ2-5; d_gene: .; CDR3aa: CAISEGLPETQYF; CDR3nt: TGTGCCATCAGTGAGGGACTACCGGAGACCCAGTACTTC
abundance: many; v_gene: TRBV27; j_gene: TRBJ2-4; d_gene: .; CDR3aa: CASSYLQGNKGTKNIQYF; CDR3nt: TGTGCCAGCAGTTACTTACAGGGAAACAAAGGGACCAAAAACATTCAGTACTTC
abundance: many; v_gene: TRBV11-2; j_gene: TRBJ2-1; d_gene: TRBD2; CDR3aa: CASSLVTAGGRNNEQFF; CDR3nt: TGTGCCAGCAGCTTAGTTACAGCGGGAGGACGGAACAATGAGCAGTTCTTC
abundance: many; v_gene: TRBV6-1; j_gene: TRBJ2-7; d_gene: TRBD2; CDR3aa: CASSEPGSGSYEQYF; CDR3nt: TGTGCCAGCAGTGAACCGGGTAGCGGGAGCTACGAGCAGTACTTC
abundance: many; v_gene: TRBV29-1; j_gene: TRBJ1-4; d_gene: TRBD1; CDR3aa: CSFKGARSEKLFF; CDR3nt: TGCAGCTTCAAGGGGGCGCGGAGTGAAAAACTGTTTTTT
abundance: .; v_gene: TRBV18; j_gene: TRBJ2-3; d_gene: .; CDR3aa: CASSPPLSSSDTQYF; CDR3nt: TGTGCCAGCTCACCACCGCTGTCCAGCTCAGATACGCAGTATTTT
abundance: many; v_gene: TRBV5-1; j_gene: TRBJ1-5; d_gene: .; CDR3aa: CASSRGVGQPQHF; CDR3nt: TGCGCCAGCAGCCGGGGGGTAGGACAGCCCCAGCATTTT